Listed below are T cell receptor beta chains from one sample, sequenced in a study of control samples from healthy donors and cancer patients. Produced via immunoSEQ multiplex PCR; TCRdb's table is partial and in-frame only. The table lists roughly 63,000 clones, nearly 90% of them singletons. Sequenced: PBMCs. All receptors derive from a man aged 55 to 70 with colorectal cancer. The CDR3 runs from the conserved cysteine through the conserved F or W. D genes are given only for firm matches. The listing skips clone size in some rows; elsewhere it reads once, few, many or a size class.

. | TRBJ1-4 | TRBV5-6 | . | CASSLGRAQLFF | TGTGCCAGCAGCTTGGGGCGGGCTCAACTGTTTTTT
. | TRBJ1-1 | TRBV12-3/TRBV12-4 | . | CASTPGRVAEAFF | TGTGCCAGCACCCCTGGGAGGGTGGCTGAAGCTTTCTTT
TRBD1 | TRBJ2-1 | TRBV27 | . | CASSPPRQGARNEQFF | TGTGCCAGCAGCCCCCCCCGACAGGGGGCAAGGAATGAGCAGTTCTTC
. | TRBJ2-5 | TRBV6-2/TRBV6-3 | . | CASSFRVSETQYF | TGTGCCAGCAGCTTCCGGGTCTCAGAGACCCAGTACTTC
. | TRBJ1-3 | TRBV5-6 | once | CASSLGAPRRSNSGNTIYF | TGTGCCAGCAGCTTGGGGGCCCCGCGTAGGAGTAACTCTGGAAACACCATATATTTT
. | TRBJ1-2 | TRBV25-1 | . | CASSDPQLSNYGYTF | TGTGCCAGCAGTGACCCCCAGTTATCCAACTATGGCTACACCTTC
. | TRBJ2-4 | TRBV4-2 | once | CASSPSETGIQYF | TGTGCCAGCAGCCCGTCTGAGACGGGAATTCAGTACTTC
TRBD2 | TRBJ2-3 | TRBV11-1 | . | CASSFRLAGNTDTQYF | TGTGCCAGCAGCTTCAGACTAGCGGGTAACACAGATACGCAGTATTTT
. | TRBJ1-3 | TRBV2 | . | CASSEGRENTIYF | TGTGCCAGCAGTGAAGGCCGAGAAAACACCATATATTTT
. | TRBJ1-4 | TRBV30 | . | CAWTRAGGFSTNEKLFF | TGTGCCTGGACCCGTGCGGGGGGCTTTTCGACTAATGAAAAACTGTTTTTT
TRBD1 | TRBJ1-1 | TRBV4-1 | . | CASSQGQGMNTEAFF | TGCGCCAGCAGCCAAGGACAGGGGATGAACACTGAAGCTTTCTTT